This entry lists 17 T cell receptor beta chains sequenced from one sample in a study of blood T cell repertoires in COVID-19. The table came from immunoSEQ multiplex PCR; TCRdb's copy has only in-frame clones and leaves some out. The sample includes about 180,000 clones, 88% of them seen just once. Material for sequencing was PBMCs or T cells enriched from blood (not recorded which). These receptors were obtained from a woman aged 18-29 years who had recovered from COVID-19.

The V and J genes are TRBV28 and TRBJ1-6, with 7 bases lining up with TRBD1. The CDR3 has 16 residues. CDR1 and CDR2 from the germline V gene are MDHEN and SYDVKM. The junction had 10 bases not matched to a gene; V was cut back by 4 bases and J by 7 bases. CDR3 nucleotides: TGTGCCAGCAGTTCATACCGGGACAGCTTCAATTCACCCCTCCACTTT. This encodes CASSSYRDSFNSPLHF.

This CDR3 reads CASSEGTGGSPLHF. The CDR3 region has the DNA TGTGCCAGCAGCGAGGGGACAGGGGGCTCACCCCTCCACTTT. The chain links TRBV2 to TRBJ1-6; 12 bases are shared with TRBD1. Germline CDR1 SNHLY, CDR2 FYNNEI. The V segment lost 6 bases and the J segment 10 bases; nucleotides outside the gene matches: 4. This CDR3 region has 14 residues.

This clone was seen a single time. The CDR3 loop is CASSLEFRTAYNEQFF. The CDR3 nucleotides read TGCGCCAGCAGCCTGGAATTTCGGACAGCCTACAATGAGCAGTTCTTC. The V call is TRBV4-3, the J call TRBJ2-1; the D gene is possibly TRBD1 (6 bases). In germline, CDR1 is LGHNA, CDR2 YSLEER. The V end lost 4 bases, the J end lost 2 bases, and 15 bases lay between the germline ends. There are 16 residues in the CDR3.

The chain uses TRBV5-1 and TRBJ2-5; D possibly corresponds to TRBD1 (6 bases). The CDR3 is 14 amino acids. Germline V gene lookup returns CDR1 SGHRS and CDR2 YFSETQ. V was pared by 5 bases and J by 9 bases, with 20 bases between. Here the CDR3 DNA reads TGCGCCAGCAGTCGGACGGATTCGGCAGGGGCCCAGTACTTC. Translation: CASSRTDSAGAQYF. The full variable domain, completed using reference TRBV5-1 and TRBJ2-5, is KAGVTQTPRYLIKTRGQQVTLSCSPISGHRSVSWYQQTPGQGLQFLFEYFSETQRNKGNFPGRFSGRQFSNSRSEMNVSTLELGDSALYLCASSRTDSAGAQYFGPGTRLLVL.

The J gene is TRBJ2-3, the V gene TRBV3-1 (or the pseudogene TRBV3-2); D remains ambiguous. This CDR3 has 13 amino acids. The germline V gene has CDR1 LGHDT and CDR2 YNNKEL (reference sequence). Trimming took off 0 bases at V and 4 bases at J, with 5 bases between the two ends. CDR3 in amino acids: CASSQDRADTQYF. As DNA, the CDR3 is TGTGCCAGCAGCCAAGATCGGGCAGATACGCAGTATTTT.

Written as DNA, the CDR3 is TGTGCCTGGAGAGCCAGCGGGAGGGCTTCCGAGCAGTACTTC. Residues: CAWRASGRASEQYF. This chain joins TRBV30 and TRBJ2-7, with TRBD2 matching 10 bases. The CDR3 contains 14 residues. V gave up 3 bases and J gave up 6 bases; unmatched junction bases: 8. Germline CDR1 is GTSNPN and CDR2 is SVGIG (reference sequence).

The V gene is TRBV28, the J gene TRBJ2-7, with D possibly TRBD1 on 5 matching bases. Trimming removed 6 bases from V and 0 bases from J, with 6 bases in between. This CDR3 spans 12 amino acids. Germline V CDR1 and CDR2: MDHEN, SYDVKM. This CDR3 reads CASRQASYEQYF. The CDR3 nucleotides read TGTGCCAGCAGACAGGCCTCCTACGAGCAGTACTTC.

CDR3 in DNA: TGTGCCAGCAGCTTGAATTTGGGGGGAGGCGAGACCCAGTACTTC. This translates into CASSLNLGGGETQYF. V gene TRBV5-4 combines with J gene TRBJ2-5, with D perhaps matching TRBD2 (6 bases). The CDR3 length is 15 residues. The V gene's germline CDR1 is SGHNT and CDR2 YYREEE (reference sequence). Trimming pared 1 base from V and 5 bases from J, leaving 15 bases between.

The chain joins TRBV10-3 to TRBJ2-2; a possible D gene is TRBD1 (6 bases). V was shortened by 2 bases and J by 5 bases, with 9 bases between the two germline ends. The CDR3 runs to 14 residues. The germline CDR1 and CDR2 sequences are ENHRY and SYGVKD. Here the CDR3 reads CAISEGQGTGELFF. CDR3 in DNA: TGTGCCATCAGTGAGGGTCAGGGGACCGGGGAGCTGTTTTTT.

This chain uses TRBV4-1 with TRBJ1-4; 7 positions match TRBD1. The CDR3 has 16 residues. CDR1 is MGHRA, CDR2 YSYEKL, per germline. V gave up 3 bases and J gave up 8 bases; unmatched junction bases: 12. The CDR3 protein is CASSQQVGQLYEKLFF. CDR3 sequence (DNA): TGCGCCAGCAGCCAGCAGGTGGGACAGCTATACGAAAAACTGTTTTTT.

The chain is built from TRBV19 and TRBJ1-1; 9 nucleotides line up with TRBD1. The CDR3 extends over 18 amino acids. The ends lost 3 bases at V and 5 bases at J; junction bases unmatched: 16. CDR1 and CDR2 (germline): LNHDA, SQIVND (reference sequence). CDR3 bases: TGTGCCAGTAGTATCTTGGCCCCGCCGGGACAGGGAGGAACTGAAGCTTTCTTT. Amino acid sequence: CASSILAPPGQGGTEAFF.

For this clone: Distinct nucleotide sequences in the sample also encode this CDR3. The chain couples TRBV27 to TRBJ1-1, with D possibly being TRBD1 (6 bases). V was cut by 0 bases and J by 4 bases, with 9 bases left in between. CDR1 MNHEY and CDR2 SMNVEV come from the germline V gene (reference sequence). CDR3 length equals 14 residues. CDR3 DNA: TGTGCCAGCAGTTTATCGAGGGGGGGCACTGAAGCTTTCTTT. Protein: CASSLSRGGTEAFF.

J is TRBJ2-2 and V is TRBV9; TRBD1 is a possible D gene (5 bases). CDR1 and CDR2 (germline): SGDLS, YYNGEE. With 4 bases removed from V and 0 bases from J, the gap between germline ends came to 16 bases. This CDR3 region has 17 residues. The CDR3 DNA is TGTGCCAGCAGCCTCCGCCGGACAAGTGCGAACACCGGGGAGCTGTTTTTT. Protein product: CASSLRRTSANTGELFF. The whole variable domain, filled in from reference TRBV9 and TRBJ2-2, reads DSGVTQTPKHLITATGQRVTLRCSPRSGDLSVYWYQQSLDQGLQFLIQYYNGEERAKGNILERFSAQQFPDLHSELNLSSLELGDSALYFCASSLRRTSANTGELFFGEGSRLTVL.

This clone was seen a handful of times. J is TRBJ2-3 and V is TRBV28; weak D call: TRBD2 (6 bases). Trimming removed 2 bases from V and 6 bases from J, with 15 bases in between. The germline V gene encodes CDR1 MDHEN and CDR2 SYDVKM. CDR3 length: 15 residues. The CDR3 is CASSLGAGTLDTQYF. The CDR3 region has the DNA TGTGCCAGCAGTTTAGGAGCGGGCACGCTCGATACGCAGTATTTT.

The chain employs TRBV28 and TRBJ2-1; 7 positions agree with TRBD2. Germline V CDR1 and CDR2: MDHEN, SYDVKM. The junction had 5 bases not matched to a gene; V was cut back by 6 bases and J by 0 bases. This CDR3 has 15 residues. The CDR3, as DNA: TGTGCCAGCAGCCCTAGCGGTTACTCCTACAATGAGCAGTTCTTC. It yields the protein CASSPSGYSYNEQFF.

V usage is TRBV2 and J usage is TRBJ1-5, with TRBD1 matching 8 bases. The CDR3 consists of 17 residues. V trimming: 2 bases; J trimming: 7 bases; junction bases outside the gene matches: 13. Germline V lookup: CDR1 SNHLY, CDR2 FYNNEI. The CDR3 spells CASSERQGPSWGQPQHF. The CDR3 DNA reads as TGTGCCAGCAGTGAAAGACAGGGGCCCTCGTGGGGGCAGCCCCAGCATTTT. The whole variable domain, remainder taken from reference TRBV2 and TRBJ1-5, is EPEVTQTPSHQVTQMGQEVILRCVPISNHLYFYWYRQILGQKVEFLVSFYNNEISEKSEIFDDQFSVERPDGSNFTLKIRSTKLEDSAMYFCASSERQGPSWGQPQHFGDGTRLSIL.

The V call is TRBV28, the J call TRBJ2-1, with 9 bases identical to TRBD1. Germline V gene data show CDR1 as MDHEN and CDR2 as SYDVKM. The CDR3 contains 14 residues. With V trimmed by 5 bases and J by 4 bases, 3 bases remained unmatched. The CDR3 sequence is CASSTGGKYNEQFF. CDR3 DNA: TGTGCCAGCAGTACAGGGGGCAAATACAATGAGCAGTTCTTC.